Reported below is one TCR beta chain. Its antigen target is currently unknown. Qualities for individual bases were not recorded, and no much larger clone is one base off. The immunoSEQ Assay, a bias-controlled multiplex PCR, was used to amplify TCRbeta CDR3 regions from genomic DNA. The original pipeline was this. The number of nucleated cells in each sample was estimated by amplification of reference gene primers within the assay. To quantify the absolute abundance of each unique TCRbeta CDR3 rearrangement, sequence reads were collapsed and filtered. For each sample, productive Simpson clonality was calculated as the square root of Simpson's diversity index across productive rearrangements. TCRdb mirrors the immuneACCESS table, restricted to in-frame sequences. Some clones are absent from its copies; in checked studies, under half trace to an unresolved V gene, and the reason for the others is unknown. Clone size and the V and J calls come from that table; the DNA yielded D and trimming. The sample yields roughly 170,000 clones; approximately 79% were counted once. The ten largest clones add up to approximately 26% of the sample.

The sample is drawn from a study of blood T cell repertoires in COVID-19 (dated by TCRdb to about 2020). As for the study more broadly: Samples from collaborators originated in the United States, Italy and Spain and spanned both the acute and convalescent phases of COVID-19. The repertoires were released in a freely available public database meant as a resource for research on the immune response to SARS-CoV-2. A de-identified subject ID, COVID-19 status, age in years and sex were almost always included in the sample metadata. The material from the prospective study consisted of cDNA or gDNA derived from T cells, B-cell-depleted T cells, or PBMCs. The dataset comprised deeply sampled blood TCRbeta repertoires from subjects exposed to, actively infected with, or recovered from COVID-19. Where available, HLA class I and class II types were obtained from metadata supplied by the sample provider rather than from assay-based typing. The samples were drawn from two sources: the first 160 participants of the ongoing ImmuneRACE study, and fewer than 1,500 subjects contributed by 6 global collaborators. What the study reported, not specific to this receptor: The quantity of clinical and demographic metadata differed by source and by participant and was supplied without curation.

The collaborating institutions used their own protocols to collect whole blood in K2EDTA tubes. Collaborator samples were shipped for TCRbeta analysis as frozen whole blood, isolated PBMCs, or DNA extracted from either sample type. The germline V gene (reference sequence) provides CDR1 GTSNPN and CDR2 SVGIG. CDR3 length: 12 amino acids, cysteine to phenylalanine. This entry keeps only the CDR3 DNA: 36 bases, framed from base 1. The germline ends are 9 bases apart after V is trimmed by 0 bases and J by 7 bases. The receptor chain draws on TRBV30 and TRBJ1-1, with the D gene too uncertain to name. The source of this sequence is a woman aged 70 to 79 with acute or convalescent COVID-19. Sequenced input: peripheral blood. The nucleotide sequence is TGTGCCTGGAGTGTTGGCGGGGTTGAAGCTTTCTTT. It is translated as CAWSVGGVEAFF.